This T cell receptor beta chain was identified in a study of beta chain features in type 1 diabetes. Study summary: Healthy donors resembled patients in age, gender and cell yields. Study-level results: A potential influence of HLA type upon TCRB rearrangement remained unresolved herein. Type 1 diabetes patients had moderately but significantly shorter TCRB CDR3s in all four CD4+ subsets. Insertions at VDJ junctions were less frequent in type 1 diabetes patients. These patients also deleted more nucleotides at the same junctions.

Expressed TCRB transcripts were sequenced after all isolated RNA was converted to cDNA. The method was immunoSEQ multiplex PCR; TCRdb's version includes in-frame clones alone and lacks a portion of them. The sample holds about 330,000 clones, around 10% seen once. Comments on this clone: Its matching antigen is unknown.

This TCR was recovered from a woman aged 25 to 39 in good health. Sequencing was done on a sample of naive CD4+ T cells from blood.

CDR3 amino acids: CASSLYGGLAVYEQYF. The DNA for the CDR3 is TGTGCCAGCAGCTTATACGGGGGACTAGCGGTCTACGAGCAGTACTTC. The chain recombines TRBV7-9 with TRBJ2-7, with 11 bases that match TRBD2. J lost 3 bases, V lost 2 bases, and 6 bases had no gene match. The CDR3 runs 16 residues. Germline V gene lookup returns CDR1 SEHNR and CDR2 FQNEAQ (reference sequence).